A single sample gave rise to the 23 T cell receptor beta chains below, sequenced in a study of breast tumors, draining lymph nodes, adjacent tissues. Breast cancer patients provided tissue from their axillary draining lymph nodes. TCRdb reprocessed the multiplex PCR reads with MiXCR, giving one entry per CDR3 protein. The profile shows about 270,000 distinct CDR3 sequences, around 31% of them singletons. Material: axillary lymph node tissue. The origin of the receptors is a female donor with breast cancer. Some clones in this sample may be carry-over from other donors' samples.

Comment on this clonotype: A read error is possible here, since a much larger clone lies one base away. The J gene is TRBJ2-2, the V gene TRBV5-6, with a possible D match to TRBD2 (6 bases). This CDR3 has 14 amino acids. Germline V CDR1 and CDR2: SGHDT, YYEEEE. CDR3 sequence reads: CASRTGTRPGGLFF. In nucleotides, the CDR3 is TGTGCCAGCAGAACCGGGACCCGTCCCGGGGGGCTGTTTTTT.

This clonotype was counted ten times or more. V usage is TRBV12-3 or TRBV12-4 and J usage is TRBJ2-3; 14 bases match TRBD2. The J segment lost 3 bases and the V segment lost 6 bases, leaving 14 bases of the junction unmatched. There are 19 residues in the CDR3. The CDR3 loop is CASRPGTSGSKGRTDTQYF. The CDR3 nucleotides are TGTGCCAGCAGACCAGGGACTAGCGGGAGTAAAGGGAGGACAGATACGCAGTATTTT.

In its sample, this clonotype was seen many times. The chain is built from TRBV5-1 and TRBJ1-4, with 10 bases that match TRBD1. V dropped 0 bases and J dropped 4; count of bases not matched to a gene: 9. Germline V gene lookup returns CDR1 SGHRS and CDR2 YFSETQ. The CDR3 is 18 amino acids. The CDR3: CASSLVPTGGQNNEKLFF. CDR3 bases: TGCGCCAGCAGCTTGGTCCCGACAGGGGGCCAAAATAATGAAAAACTGTTTTTT.

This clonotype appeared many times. CDR3 sequence (DNA): TGTGCCAGCAGGGGAGAGGGGCGCGTCTATGGCTACACCTTC. Its protein is CASRGEGRVYGYTF. The chain uses TRBV12-3 or TRBV12-4 and TRBJ1-2; a possible D gene is TRBD1 (5 bases). Trimming removed 6 bases from V and 4 bases from J, with 15 bases in between. CDR3 length: 14 residues.

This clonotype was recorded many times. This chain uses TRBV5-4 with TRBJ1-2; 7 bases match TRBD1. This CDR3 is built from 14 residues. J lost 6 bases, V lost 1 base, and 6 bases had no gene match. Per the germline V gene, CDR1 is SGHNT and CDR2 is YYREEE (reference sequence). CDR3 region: CASSLPQGPDGYTF. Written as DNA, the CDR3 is TGTGCCAGCAGCTTGCCACAGGGGCCTGATGGCTACACCTTC. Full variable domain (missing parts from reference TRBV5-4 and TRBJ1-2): ETGVTQSPTHLIKTRGQQVTLRCSSQSGHNTVSWYQQALGQGPQFIFQYYREEENGRGNFPPRFSGLQFPNYSSELNVNALELDDSALYLCASSLPQGPDGYTFGSGTRLTVV.

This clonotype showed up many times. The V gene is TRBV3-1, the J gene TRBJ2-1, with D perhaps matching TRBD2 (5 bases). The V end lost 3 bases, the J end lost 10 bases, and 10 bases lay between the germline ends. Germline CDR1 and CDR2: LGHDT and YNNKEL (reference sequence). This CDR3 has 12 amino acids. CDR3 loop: CASSHSGREQFF. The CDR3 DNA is TGTGCCAGCAGCCATAGTGGGAGAGAGCAGTTCTTC.

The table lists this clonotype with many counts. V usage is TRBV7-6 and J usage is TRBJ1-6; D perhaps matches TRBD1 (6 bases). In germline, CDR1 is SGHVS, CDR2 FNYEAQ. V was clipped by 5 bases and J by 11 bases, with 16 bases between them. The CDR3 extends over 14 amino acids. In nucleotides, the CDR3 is TGTGCCAGCAGCCGGGGGCAGGGTGAGGCACCCCTCCACTTT. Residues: CASSRGQGEAPLHF.

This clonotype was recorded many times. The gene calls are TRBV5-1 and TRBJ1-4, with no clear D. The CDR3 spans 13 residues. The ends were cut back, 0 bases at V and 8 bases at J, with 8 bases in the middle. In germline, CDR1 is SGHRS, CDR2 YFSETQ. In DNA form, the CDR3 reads TGCGCCAGCAGCTTGGGGGGTAGAGAAAAACTGTTTTTT. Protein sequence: CASSLGGREKLFF.

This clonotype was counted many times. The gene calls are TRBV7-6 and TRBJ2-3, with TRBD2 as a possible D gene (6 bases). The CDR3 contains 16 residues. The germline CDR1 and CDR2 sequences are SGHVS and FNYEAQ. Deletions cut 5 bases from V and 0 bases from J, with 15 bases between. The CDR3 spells CASSPFIAESTDTQYF. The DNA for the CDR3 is TGTGCCAGCAGCCCTTTCATAGCGGAAAGCACAGATACGCAGTATTTT.

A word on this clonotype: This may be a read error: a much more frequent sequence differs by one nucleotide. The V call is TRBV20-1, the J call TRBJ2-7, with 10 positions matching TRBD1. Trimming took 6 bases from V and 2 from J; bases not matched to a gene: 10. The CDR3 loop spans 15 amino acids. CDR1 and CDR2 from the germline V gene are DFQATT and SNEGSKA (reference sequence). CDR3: CSATPWDRGPYEQYF. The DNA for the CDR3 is TGCAGTGCCACGCCCTGGGACAGGGGCCCCTACGAGCAGTACTTC.

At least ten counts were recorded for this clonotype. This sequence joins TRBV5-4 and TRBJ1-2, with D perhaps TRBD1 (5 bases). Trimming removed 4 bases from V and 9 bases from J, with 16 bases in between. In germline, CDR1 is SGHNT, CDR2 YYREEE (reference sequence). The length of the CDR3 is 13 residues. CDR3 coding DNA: TGTGCCAGCAGCGTTAGGTTAGGGGAGCGCTACACCTTC. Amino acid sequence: CASSVRLGERYTF.

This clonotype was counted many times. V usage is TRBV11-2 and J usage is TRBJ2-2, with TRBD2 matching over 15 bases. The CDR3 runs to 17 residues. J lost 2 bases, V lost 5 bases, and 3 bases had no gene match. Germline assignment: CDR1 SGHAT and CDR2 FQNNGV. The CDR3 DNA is TGTGCCAGCAGCCGGGGACTAGCGGGAGGAAACACCGGGGAGCTGTTTTTT. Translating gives CASSRGLAGGNTGELFF.

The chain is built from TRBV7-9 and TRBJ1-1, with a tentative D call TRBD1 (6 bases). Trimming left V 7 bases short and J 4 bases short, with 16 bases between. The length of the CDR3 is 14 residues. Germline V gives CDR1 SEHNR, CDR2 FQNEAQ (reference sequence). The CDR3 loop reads CASTTNREATEAFF. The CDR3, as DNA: TGTGCCAGCACCACTAACAGGGAGGCCACTGAAGCTTTCTTT. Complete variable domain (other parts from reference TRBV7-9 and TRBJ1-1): DTGVSQNPRHKITKRGQNVTFRCDPISEHNRLYWYRQTLGQGPEFLTYFQNEAQLEKSRLLSDRFSAERPKGSFSTLEIQRTEQGDSAMYLCASTTNREATEAFFGQGTRLTVV.

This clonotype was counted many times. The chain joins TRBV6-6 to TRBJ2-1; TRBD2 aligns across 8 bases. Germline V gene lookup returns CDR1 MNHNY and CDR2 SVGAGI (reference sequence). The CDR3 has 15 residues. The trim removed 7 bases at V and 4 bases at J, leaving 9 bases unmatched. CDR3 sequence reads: CASNGRSGSYNEQFF. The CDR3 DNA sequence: TGTGCCAGCAATGGCCGGAGCGGGAGTTACAATGAGCAGTTCTTC.

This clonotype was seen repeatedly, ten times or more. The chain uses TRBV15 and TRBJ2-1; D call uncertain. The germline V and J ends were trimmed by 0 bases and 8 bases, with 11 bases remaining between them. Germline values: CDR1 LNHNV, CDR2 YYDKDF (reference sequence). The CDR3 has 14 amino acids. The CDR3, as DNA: TGTGCCACCAGCAGAGAAGCCCCTGGGGATGAGCAGTTCTTC. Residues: CATSREAPGDEQFF.

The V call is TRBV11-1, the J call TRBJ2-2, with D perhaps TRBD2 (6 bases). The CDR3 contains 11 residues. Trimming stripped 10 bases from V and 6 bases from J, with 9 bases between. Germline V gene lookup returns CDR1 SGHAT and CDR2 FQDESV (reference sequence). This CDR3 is CATSDAGELFF. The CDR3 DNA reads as TGTGCCACTAGCGATGCCGGGGAGCTGTTTTTT.

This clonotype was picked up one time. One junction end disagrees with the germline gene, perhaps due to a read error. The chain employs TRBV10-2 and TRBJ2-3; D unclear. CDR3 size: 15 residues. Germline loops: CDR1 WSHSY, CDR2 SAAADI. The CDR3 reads CASSFNARSTDTQYF. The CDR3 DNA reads TGTGCCAGCTCCTTCAATGCCCGGAGCACAGATACGCAGTATTTT.

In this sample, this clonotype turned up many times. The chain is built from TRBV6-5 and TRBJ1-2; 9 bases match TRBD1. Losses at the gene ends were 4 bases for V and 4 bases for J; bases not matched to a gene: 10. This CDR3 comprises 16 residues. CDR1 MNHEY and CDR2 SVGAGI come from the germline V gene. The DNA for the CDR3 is TGTGCCAGCAGTTTCGACACGGGACAGGGATTCTATGGCTACACCTTC. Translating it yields CASSFDTGQGFYGYTF.

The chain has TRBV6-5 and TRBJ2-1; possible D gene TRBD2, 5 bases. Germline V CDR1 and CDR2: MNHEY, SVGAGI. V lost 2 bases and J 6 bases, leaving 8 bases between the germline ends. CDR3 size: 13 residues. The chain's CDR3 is CASSYRGSNEQFF. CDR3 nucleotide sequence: TGTGCCAGCAGTTACAGAGGGAGCAATGAGCAGTTCTTC.

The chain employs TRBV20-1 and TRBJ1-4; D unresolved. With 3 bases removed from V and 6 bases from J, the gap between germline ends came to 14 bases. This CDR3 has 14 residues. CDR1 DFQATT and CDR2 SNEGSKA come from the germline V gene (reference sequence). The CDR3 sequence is CSASRQASDEKLFF. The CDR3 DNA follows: TGCAGTGCTAGTCGGCAGGCTAGCGATGAAAAACTGTTTTTT.

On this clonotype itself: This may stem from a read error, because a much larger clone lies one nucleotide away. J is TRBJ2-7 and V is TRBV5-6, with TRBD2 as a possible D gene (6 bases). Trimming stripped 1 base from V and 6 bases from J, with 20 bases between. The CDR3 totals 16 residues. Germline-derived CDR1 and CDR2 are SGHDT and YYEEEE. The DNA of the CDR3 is TGTGCCAGCAGCTTGAGGCGGGGATGGATGGAATGCGAGCAGTACTTC. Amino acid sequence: CASSLRRGWMECEQYF.

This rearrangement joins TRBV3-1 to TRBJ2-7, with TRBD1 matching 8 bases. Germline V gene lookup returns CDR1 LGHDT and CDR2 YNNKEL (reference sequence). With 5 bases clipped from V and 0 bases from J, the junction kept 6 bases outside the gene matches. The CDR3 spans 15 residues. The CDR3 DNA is TGTGCCAGCAGCTACCTCAGGGGGCTCTCCTACGAGCAGTACTTC. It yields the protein CASSYLRGLSYEQYF.

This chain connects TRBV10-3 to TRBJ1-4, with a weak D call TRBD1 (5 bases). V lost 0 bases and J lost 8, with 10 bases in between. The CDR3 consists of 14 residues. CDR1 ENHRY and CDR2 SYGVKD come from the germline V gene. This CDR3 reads CAISESGRGEKLFF. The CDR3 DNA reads TGTGCCATCAGTGAGTCGGGGCGGGGAGAAAAACTGTTTTTT.